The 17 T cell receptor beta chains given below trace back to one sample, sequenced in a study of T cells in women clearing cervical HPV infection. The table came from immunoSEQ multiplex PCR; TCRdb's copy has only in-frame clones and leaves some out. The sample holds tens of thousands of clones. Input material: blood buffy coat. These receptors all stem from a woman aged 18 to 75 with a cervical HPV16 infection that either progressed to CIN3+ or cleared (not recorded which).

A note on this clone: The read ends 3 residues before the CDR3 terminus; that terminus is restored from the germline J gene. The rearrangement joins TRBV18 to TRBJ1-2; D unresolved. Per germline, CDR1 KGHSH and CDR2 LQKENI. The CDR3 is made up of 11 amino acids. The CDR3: CASSPADTYTF. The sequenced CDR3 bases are TGTGCCAGCTCACCGGCAGATACC.

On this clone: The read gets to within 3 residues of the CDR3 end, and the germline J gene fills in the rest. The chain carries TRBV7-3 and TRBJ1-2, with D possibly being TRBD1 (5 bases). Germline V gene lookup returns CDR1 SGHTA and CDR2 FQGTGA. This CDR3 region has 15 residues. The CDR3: CASSLGGGTADTYTF. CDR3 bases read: TGTGCCAGCAGCCTAGGCGGGGGTACCGCAGATACC.

The part of the CDR3 DNA that was read is TGTGCCAGCAGCCCGAGCGGGAGGACCGGGGAG. It translates to CASSPSGRTGE. The full CDR3 protein is CASSPSGRTGELFF. The genes are TRBV7-3 and TRBJ2-2, with 9 positions matching TRBD2. Sequencing ends 3 residues short of the CDR3 end; the germline J gene provides the rest. Trimming at V came to 5 bases and at J to 5 bases, leaving 3 bases not matched to a gene. This CDR3 is 14 amino acids long. The germline gives CDR1 SGHTA, CDR2 FQGTGA. The variable domain in full, completed from reference TRBV7-3 and TRBJ2-2, reads GAGVSQTPSNKVTEKGKYVELRCDPISGHTALYWYRQSLGQGPEFLIYFQGTGAADDSGLPNDRFFAVRPEGSVSTLKIQRTERGDSAVYLCASSPSGRTGELFFGEGSRLTVL.

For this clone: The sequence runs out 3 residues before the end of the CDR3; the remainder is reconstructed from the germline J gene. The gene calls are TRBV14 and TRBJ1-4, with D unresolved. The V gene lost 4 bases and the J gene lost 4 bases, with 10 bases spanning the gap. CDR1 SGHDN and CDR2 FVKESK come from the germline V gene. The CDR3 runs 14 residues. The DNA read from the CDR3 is TGTGCCAGCAGCCCCGGCGCGGGTAATGAAAAA. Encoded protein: CASSPGAGNEK. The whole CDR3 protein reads CASSPGAGNEKLFF.

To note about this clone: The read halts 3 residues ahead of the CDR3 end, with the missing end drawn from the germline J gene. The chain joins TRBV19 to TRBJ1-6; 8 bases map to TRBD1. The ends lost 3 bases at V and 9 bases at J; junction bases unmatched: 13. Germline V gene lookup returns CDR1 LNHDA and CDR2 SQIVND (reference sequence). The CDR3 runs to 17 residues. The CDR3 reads CASSIDRGRGMGSPLHF. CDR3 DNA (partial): TGTGCCAGTAGTATCGACAGGGGAAGGGGTATGGGTTCACCC.

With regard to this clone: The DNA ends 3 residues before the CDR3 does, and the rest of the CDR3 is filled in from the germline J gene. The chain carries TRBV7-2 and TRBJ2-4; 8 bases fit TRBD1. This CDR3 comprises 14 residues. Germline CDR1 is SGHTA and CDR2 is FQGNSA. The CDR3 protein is CASSSSGTGYGQYF. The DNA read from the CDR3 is TGTGCCAGCAGCTCCTCCGGGACAGGCTATGGT.

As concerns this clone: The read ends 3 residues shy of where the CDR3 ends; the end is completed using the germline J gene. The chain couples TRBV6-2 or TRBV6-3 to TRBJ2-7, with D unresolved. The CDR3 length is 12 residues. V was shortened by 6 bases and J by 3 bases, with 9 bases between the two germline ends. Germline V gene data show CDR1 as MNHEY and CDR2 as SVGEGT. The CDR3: CASRAGFYEQYF. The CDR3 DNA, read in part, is TGTGCCAGCAGGGCAGGATTCTACGAG.

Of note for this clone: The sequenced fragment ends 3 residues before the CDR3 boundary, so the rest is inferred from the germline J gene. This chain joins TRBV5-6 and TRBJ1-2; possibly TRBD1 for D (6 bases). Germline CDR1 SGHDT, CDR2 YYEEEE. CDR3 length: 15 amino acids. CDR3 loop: CASSSGAGEWDGYTF. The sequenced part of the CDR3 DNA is TGTGCCAGCAGCTCTGGGGCAGGGGAGTGGGACGGC.

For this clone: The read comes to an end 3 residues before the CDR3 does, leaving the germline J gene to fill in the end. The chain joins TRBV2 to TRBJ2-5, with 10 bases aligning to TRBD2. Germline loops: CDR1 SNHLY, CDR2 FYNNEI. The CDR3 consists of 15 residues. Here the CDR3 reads CASSEGSGGWDTQYF. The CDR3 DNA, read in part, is TGTGCCAGCAGTGAAGGTAGCGGGGGGTGGGATACC.

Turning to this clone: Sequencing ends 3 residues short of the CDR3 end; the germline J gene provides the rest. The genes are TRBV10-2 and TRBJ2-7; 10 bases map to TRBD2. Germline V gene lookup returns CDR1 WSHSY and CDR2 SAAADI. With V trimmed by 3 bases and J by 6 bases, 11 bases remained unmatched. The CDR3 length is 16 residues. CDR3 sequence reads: CASSEVSGAGGSEQYF. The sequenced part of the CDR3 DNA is TGCGCCAGCAGTGAAGTCTCGGGAGCGGGAGGGAGCGAG.

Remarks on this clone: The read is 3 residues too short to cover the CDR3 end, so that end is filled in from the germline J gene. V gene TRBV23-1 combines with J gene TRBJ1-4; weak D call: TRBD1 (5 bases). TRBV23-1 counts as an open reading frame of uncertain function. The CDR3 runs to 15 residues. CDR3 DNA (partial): TGCGCCAGTCGCCCCCTACACAGGCAGAACTCACCA. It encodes CASRPLHRQNSP. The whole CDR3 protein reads CASRPLHRQNSPLFF.

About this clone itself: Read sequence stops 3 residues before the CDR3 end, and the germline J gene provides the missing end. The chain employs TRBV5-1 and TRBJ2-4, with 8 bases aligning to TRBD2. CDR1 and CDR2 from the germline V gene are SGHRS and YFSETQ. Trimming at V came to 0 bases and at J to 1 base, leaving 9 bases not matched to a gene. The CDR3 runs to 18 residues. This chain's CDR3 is CASSLEVTGGAAKNIQYF. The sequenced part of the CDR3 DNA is TGCGCCAGCAGCTTGGAGGTTACGGGAGGGGCGGCCAAAAACATT.

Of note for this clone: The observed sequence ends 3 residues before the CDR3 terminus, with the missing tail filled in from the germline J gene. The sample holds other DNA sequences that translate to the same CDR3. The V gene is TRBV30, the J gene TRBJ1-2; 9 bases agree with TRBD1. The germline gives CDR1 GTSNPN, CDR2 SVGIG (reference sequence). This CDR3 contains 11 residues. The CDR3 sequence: CAWVGDRAYTF. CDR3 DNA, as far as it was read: TGTGCCTGGGTGGGGGACAGGGCT.

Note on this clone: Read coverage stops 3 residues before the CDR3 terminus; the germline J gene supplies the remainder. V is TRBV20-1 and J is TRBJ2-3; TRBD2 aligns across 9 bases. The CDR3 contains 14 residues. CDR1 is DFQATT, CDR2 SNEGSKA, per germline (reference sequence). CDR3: CSARERRGGLTQYF. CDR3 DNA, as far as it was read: TGCAGTGCTAGAGAACGGCGGGGGGGGCTGACG.

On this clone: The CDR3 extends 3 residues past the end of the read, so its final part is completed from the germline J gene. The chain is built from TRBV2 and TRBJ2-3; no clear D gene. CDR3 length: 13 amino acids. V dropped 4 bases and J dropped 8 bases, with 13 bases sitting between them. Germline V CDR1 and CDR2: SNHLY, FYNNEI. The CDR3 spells CASSAQATATQYF. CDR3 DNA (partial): TGTGCCAGCAGTGCTCAGGCCACTGCTACG.

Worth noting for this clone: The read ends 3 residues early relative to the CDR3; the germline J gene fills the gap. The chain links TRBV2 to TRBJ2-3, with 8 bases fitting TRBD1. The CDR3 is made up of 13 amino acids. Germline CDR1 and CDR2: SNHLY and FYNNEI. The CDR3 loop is CASGYRGNQPQYF. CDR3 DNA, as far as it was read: TGTGCCAGCGGCTACAGGGGGAATCAGCCG.

Incomplete CDR3 DNA: TGTGCCAGCTCAAAGGGCCCCTACGAC. Its translation is CASSKGPYD. The CDR3, in full, reads CASSKGPYDYTF. V and J are TRBV18 and TRBJ1-2; D gene uncertain. The CDR3 goes on 3 residues after the read ends, and that part is filled in from the germline J gene. The CDR3 extends over 12 amino acids. In germline, CDR1 is KGHSH, CDR2 LQKENI.